The T cell receptor beta chain under discussion was sequenced for a study of blood T cell repertoires in COVID-19. In the original processing: Researchers report that nucleated cell counts were estimated from reference gene primer amplification. Assay used: immunoSEQ multiplex PCR; TCRdb lists only in-frame clones, some missing. V and J calls and clone size come straight from that table; D and trimming were deduced from the DNA. This sample has some 310,000 clones; roughly 91% occur once, and the top ten carry over 8.5%. Trimming removed 5 bases from V and 6 bases from J, with 11 bases in between. This CDR3 is 12 amino acids long. CDR1 and CDR2 from the germline V gene are PRHDT and FYEKMQ (reference sequence).

The V gene is TRBV13, the J gene TRBJ2-7; weak D call: TRBD2 (6 bases). The sequence came from a woman aged 25-40 years who had recovered from COVID-19. Sequencing used PBMCs or T cells enriched from blood (not recorded which). CDR3 DNA sequence: TGTGCCAGCAGCCAAGGGGACTTCGAGCAGTACTTC. It codes for CASSQGDFEQYF.